This is a list of T cell receptor beta chains from one sample in a study of shared clonotypes between healthy human individuals. Clones were read by immunoSEQ multiplex PCR, and TCRdb kept only the in-frame ones, dropping some. Of approximately 2,200,000 clones listed, around 93% are singletons. The sequenced material came from naive CD8+ T cells from PBMCs. These TCRs come from a man aged 18 to 35 in good health. Some clones in this sample may be carry-over from other donors' samples. CDR3s leave out the opening cysteine and the closing phenylalanine or tryptophan. Only some rows state a clone size, as once, few, many or a class for expanded clones.

-,TRBV19,TRBJ2-5,ASSMTGGTGETQY
-,TRBV27,TRBJ1-5,ASSLRDSGQPQH
-,TRBV7-9,TRBJ2-5,ASSEDEGTVQETQY
few,TRBV27,TRBJ1-4,ASSSHTGTDNEKLF
-,TRBV14,TRBJ2-7,ASSQGRGESSYEQY
-,TRBV28,TRBJ2-7,ASSSGQGAAWNSYEQY
-,TRBV14,TRBJ2-4,ASSQGATVAKNIQY
-,TRBV14,TRBJ2-1,ASSLPGQGALNEQF
once,TRBV11-3,TRBJ2-2,ASSLGSGGELF
-,TRBV4-3,TRBJ2-1,ASSLDGGGNEQF
-,TRBV28,TRBJ1-4,ASRPPGTAIATNEKLF
-,TRBV27,TRBJ2-2,ASSLTSYTGELF
many,TRBV11-2,TRBJ2-7,ASRGGPNEQY
-,TRBV5-8,TRBJ2-2,ASSLRDRGFLGELF
-,TRBV25-1,TRBJ1-5,ASSESLGQPQH
-,TRBV7-9,TRBJ1-3,ASSLDISGNTIY
-,TRBV11-2,TRBJ2-5,ASSGETQY
-,TRBV6-1,TRBJ1-1,ASSEWGETF
-,TRBV27,TRBJ2-3,ASSTGQISSTDTQY
-,TRBV19,TRBJ1-1,ASSHGQLNTEAF
-,TRBV9,TRBJ2-2,ASSVAGYAGELF
-,TRBV5-3,TRBJ1-2,ARSLVSGLANYGYT
-,TRBV6-1,TRBJ2-7,ASSEGGDRVYEQY
-,TRBV9,TRBJ1-1,ASSEGSTGNTEAF
-,TRBV6-1,TRBJ2-2,ASSESGVRGNTGELF